This TCR beta chain is from a study of T cells in Graves' hyperthyroidism and ophthalmopathy. This clonotype has a count of ten or more. This CDR3 region has 15 residues. Looked up from germline, CDR1 is DFQATT and CDR2 is SNEGSKA (reference sequence). Trimming pared 0 bases from V and 5 bases from J, leaving 13 bases between. Each diagnosis drew on symptoms, thyroxine, TRAb, thyroid ultrasound and orbital computed tomography findings. TCR beta CDR3 regions were amplified from RNA transcripts. During a first-round RT-PCR of the TCR CDR3, the HTBI primer set was used. Each CDR3 protein gets one entry after TCRdb re-called the multiplex PCR reads with MiXCR. The sample contains around 300,000 distinct CDR3 sequences, roughly an eighth of which appear only once.

This TCR came from a woman aged 40 to 49 with Graves' hyperthyroidism. Sequencing was carried out using blood. This chain uses TRBV20-1 with TRBJ1-4, with a possible D match to TRBD1 (6 bases). The CDR3 region is CSARDRRQGNEKLFF. CDR3 DNA sequence: TGCAGTGCTAGAGATAGGCGGCAGGGGAATGAAAAACTGTTTTTT.